Presented here are 8 T cell receptor beta chains from one specimen sequenced in a study of response to subunit inactivated influenza vaccine. In TCRdb, the RT-PCR reads were re-called with MiXCR into one record per CDR3 protein. This repertoire shows under 850,000 distinct CDR3 sequences, around a sixth found once; its top ten account for under 13%. This sample comprised PBMCs from blood, obtained roughly 5 days after vaccination. The receptors were sampled from a man aged 45-65 years who received an inactivated influenza vaccine.

DNA of the CDR3: TGTGCCAGCAGCTTGGGGACGGTTATGAACACTGAAGCTTTCTTT. It yields the protein CASSLGTVMNTEAFF. This chain joins TRBV5-5 and TRBJ1-1; the D is unclear. The V gene's germline CDR1 is SGHKS and CDR2 YYEKEE (reference sequence). This CDR3 is built from 15 residues. Trimming removed 0 bases from V and 0 bases from J, with 9 bases in between.

This clonotype was counted many times. The chain uses TRBV12-3 or TRBV12-4 and TRBJ1-2; the D gene is possibly TRBD1 (5 bases). CDR3 length: 14 residues. Trimming shortened V by 5 bases and J by 0 bases, and 10 bases separated the two germline ends. The CDR3 bases are TGTGCCAGCAGTCCCGGGGGGGCTAACTATGGCTACACCTTC. It specifies CASSPGGANYGYTF.

This clonotype has more than one count but fewer than ten. The chain employs TRBV20-1 and TRBJ2-7, with TRBD1 as a possible D gene (5 bases). This CDR3 has 14 amino acids. V lost 6 bases, J lost 1 base, and 16 bases lay in between. Germline lookup yields CDR1 DFQATT and CDR2 SNEGSKA (reference sequence). For the CDR3, the DNA is TGCAGTGCCATCATGGGAAGGGGTTCCTACGAGCAGTACTTC. Residues: CSAIMGRGSYEQYF.

This chain uses TRBV4-2 with TRBJ2-7, with 9 bases fitting TRBD1. CDR1 is LGHNA and CDR2 is YNFKEQ in the germline V gene. The CDR3 length is 16 residues. The trim removed 4 bases at V and 3 bases at J, leaving 10 bases unmatched. The CDR3: CASSRALDRGGYEQYF. The CDR3 DNA reads TGTGCCAGCAGCCGGGCATTGGACAGGGGAGGCTACGAGCAGTACTTC.

This chain joins TRBV27 and TRBJ2-7; TRBD2 is a possible D gene (6 bases). The CDR3 runs to 17 residues. Trimming left V 0 bases short and J 0 bases short, with 15 bases between. Germline CDR1 reads MNHEY; CDR2 reads SMNVEV (reference sequence). The CDR3 reads CASSLSGGGEVSYEQYF. CDR3 coding DNA: TGTGCCAGCAGTTTATCGGGCGGAGGGGAAGTCTCCTACGAGCAGTACTTC.

The V call is TRBV28, the J call TRBJ2-7; unclear D gene. The CDR3 length is 14 residues. V lost 7 bases to trimming and J lost 2 bases, with 15 bases between them. Germline V CDR1 and CDR2: MDHEN, SYDVKM. DNA for the CDR3: TGTGCCAGCAACACCTTAGACGGTACCTACGAGCAGTACTTC. The encoded protein is CASNTLDGTYEQYF.

The V gene is TRBV5-1, the J gene TRBJ2-2; D possibly corresponds to TRBD1 (6 bases). The germline gives CDR1 SGHRS, CDR2 YFSETQ. The CDR3 runs to 15 residues. V was pared by 0 bases and J by 4 bases, with 10 bases between. The chain's CDR3 is CASSLAVRGTGELFF. Written as DNA, the CDR3 is TGCGCCAGCAGCTTGGCTGTCAGGGGCACCGGGGAGCTGTTTTTT.

The chain has TRBV6-2 or TRBV6-3 and TRBJ2-7, with a tentative D call TRBD2 (5 bases). CDR3 length: 15 amino acids. CDR1 MNHEY and CDR2 SVGEGT come from the germline V gene. The V and J ends lost 6 bases and 9 bases respectively, with 24 bases between them. The CDR3 is CASREGGPIVFRQYF. CDR3 sequence (DNA): TGTGCCAGCAGAGAAGGAGGACCCATAGTGTTCAGGCAGTACTTC.